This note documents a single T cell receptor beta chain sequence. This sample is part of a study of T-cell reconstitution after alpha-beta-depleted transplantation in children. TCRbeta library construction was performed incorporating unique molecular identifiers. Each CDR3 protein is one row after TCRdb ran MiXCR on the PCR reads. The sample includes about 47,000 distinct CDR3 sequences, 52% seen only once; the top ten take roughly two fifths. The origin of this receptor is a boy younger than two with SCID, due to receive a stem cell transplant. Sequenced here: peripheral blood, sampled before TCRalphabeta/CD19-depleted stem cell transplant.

The CDR3 spells CAIDGGHEQYF. CDR3 nucleotides: TGTGCCATCGATGGGGGCCACGAGCAGTACTTC. V is TRBV10-3 and J is TRBJ2-7, with D perhaps matching TRBD1 (6 bases). This CDR3 spans 11 amino acids. V lost 8 bases and J lost 5, with 10 bases in between. Germline V gene data show CDR1 as ENHRY and CDR2 as SYGVKD.